This TCR beta chain comes out of a study of T cells after posttransplantation cyclophosphamide. Findings of the study overall: Later post-transplant blood repertoires were often dominated by donor CD8+ memory clones. TRB overlap between skin or GI tissue T cells and blood was limited. After PTCy, TRB diversity resembled that of CNI/methotrexate controls.

The germline CDR1 and CDR2 sequences are KGHSH and LQKENI. V was trimmed by 4 bases and J by 5 bases, leaving 17 bases between them. This CDR3 is built from 15 residues. The related graft donor's blood sample was taken on the day of bone marrow donation. Regarding this clone: Its antigen is undetermined.

Only in-frame clones appear in the TCRdb table, and some are missing; sequencing was by immunoSEQ multiplex PCR. This repertoire shows tens of thousands of clones, around nine tenths found once; its top ten account for 3% to 3.5%. The rearrangement links TRBV18 to TRBJ2-5; D possibly corresponds to TRBD1 (6 bases). Sequences were obtained from PBMCs. This sequence originates from a woman in her fifties or sixties in good health and a related stem cell transplant donor. The CDR3: CASSRSRATGETQYF. The DNA for the CDR3 is TGTGCCAGCTCACGCTCCAGGGCTACAGGGGAGACCCAGTACTTC.